The 2 T cell receptor beta chains in this list originate from one sample, sequenced in a study of response to subunit inactivated influenza vaccine. From the RT-PCR reads, TCRdb called clonotypes with MiXCR, one entry per CDR3 protein. Here the sample spans 500,000 to 550,000 distinct CDR3 sequences, roughly 25% being singletons. In addition, the sample was reused for a study of T cells expressing NK-cell markers. From that study: Production of TCR beta cDNA relied on 5'RACE template switching with UMIs.

The sequencing here drew on CD4+ T cells sorted from PBMCs, taken about 13 days after vaccination. The receptors originated from a man between 45 and 60 years old who received an inactivated influenza vaccine.

This clonotype was observed a few times. This chain joins TRBV29-1 and TRBJ2-7; TRBD2 is a possible D gene (6 bases). V lost 6 bases and J 1 base, leaving 10 bases between the germline ends. The CDR3 has 12 residues. From germline, CDR1 is SQVTM and CDR2 ANQGSEA. This chain's CDR3 is CSVGDLSYEQYF. In nucleotides, the CDR3 is TGCAGCGTGGGGGACTTGTCCTACGAGCAGTACTTC.

The rearrangement joins TRBV4-1 to TRBJ1-2; 7 bases are a match to TRBD1. The CDR3 extends over 15 amino acids. The trim removed 3 bases at V and 7 bases at J, leaving 11 bases unmatched. The germline gives CDR1 MGHRA, CDR2 YSYEKL. The CDR3 is CASSQTGTEVFGYTF. The CDR3 coding sequence is TGCGCCAGCAGCCAGACCGGGACAGAGGTTTTTGGCTACACCTTC.